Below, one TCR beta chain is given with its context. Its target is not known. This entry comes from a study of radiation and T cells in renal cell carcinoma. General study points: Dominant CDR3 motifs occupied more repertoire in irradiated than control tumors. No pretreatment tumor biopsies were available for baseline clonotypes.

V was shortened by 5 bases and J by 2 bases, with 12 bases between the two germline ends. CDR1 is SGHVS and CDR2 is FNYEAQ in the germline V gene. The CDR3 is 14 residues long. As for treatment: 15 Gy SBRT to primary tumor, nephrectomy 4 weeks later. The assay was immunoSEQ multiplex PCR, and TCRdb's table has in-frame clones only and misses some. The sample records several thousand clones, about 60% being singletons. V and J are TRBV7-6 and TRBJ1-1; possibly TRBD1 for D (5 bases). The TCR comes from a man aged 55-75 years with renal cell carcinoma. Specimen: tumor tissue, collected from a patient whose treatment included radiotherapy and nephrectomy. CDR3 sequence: CASSPGGANTEAFF. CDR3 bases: TGTGCCAGCAGCCCCGGCGGGGCCAACACTGAAGCTTTCTTT.